This T cell receptor (beta chain) derives from a study of blood T cell repertoires in COVID-19. Across the whole study: Some COVID-19 samples were acute and others convalescent; all came from the United States, Italy and Spain.

Original processing methods: Cell counts per sample came from amplifying reference gene primers. Measured with immunoSEQ multiplex PCR; TCRdb has only the in-frame clones, and not every one. V, J and clone size are those of that table, while D and trimming were read from the DNA. The profile shows fewer than 250,000 clones, about four fifths of them singletons. The sample consisted of peripheral blood. The TCR sequence derives from a woman in her seventies with active or convalescent COVID-19.

CDR3 loop: CASSGRVKETQYF. CDR3 nucleotides: TGTGCCAGCAGCGGCCGGGTCAAAGAGACCCAGTACTTC. The chain uses TRBV5-4 and TRBJ2-5, with D hard to call. CDR1 is SGHNT, CDR2 YYREEE, per germline (reference sequence). Trimming left V 4 bases short and J 3 bases short, with 10 bases between. This CDR3 comprises 13 residues.